Following are 14 T cell receptor beta chains from one sample sequenced in a study of cytomegalovirus exposure and HLA in healthy donors (dated by TCRdb to about 2017). The library relied on the immunoSEQ multiplex PCR assay. A mixture of 60 forward primers for TCR Vbeta segments and 13 reverse primers for TCR Jbeta segments was used in the multiplex PCR. TCRdb carries this immuneACCESS record with in-frame sequences only. Its versions omit some clonotypes, under half of them owing to an unresolved V gene in the studies checked, with the rest unexplained. This sample gives 100,000 to 150,000 clones in total; around 78% of them show up just once. The top ten constitute about 1.5% of the sample. The sample consisted of PBMCs. The receptors stem from a woman aged 18-35 years in good health and CMV-seronegative.

In this sample, this clone turned up once. The same CDR3 also results from other DNA sequences found in this sample. V gene TRBV30 combines with J gene TRBJ1-2; 7 bases match TRBD1. Germline V lookup: CDR1 GTSNPN, CDR2 SVGIG (reference sequence). With V trimmed by 5 bases and J by 4 bases, 16 bases remained unmatched. This CDR3 has 16 residues. The CDR3 DNA sequence: TGTGCCTGGCTACAGCTGAGGACAGGTCAAGGCTATGGCTACACCTTC. It encodes CAWLQLRTGQGYGYTF.

The V gene is TRBV14, the J gene TRBJ1-1, with TRBD1 matching over 8 bases. Germline assignment: CDR1 SGHDN and CDR2 FVKESK. The CDR3 is 15 amino acids. V shed 4 bases and J 4 bases; nucleotides not matched to a gene: 8. In nucleotides, the CDR3 is TGTGCCAGCAGCCCCAGGGGGCCCCCGAGCACTGAAGCTTTCTTT. This codes for CASSPRGPPSTEAFF.

This clone has only a few counts. The chain employs TRBV5-5 and TRBJ1-1; 8 nucleotides line up with TRBD1. Germline CDR1 is SGHKS and CDR2 is YYEKEE (reference sequence). Losses at the gene ends were 4 bases for V and 12 bases for J; bases not matched to a gene: 11. The CDR3 is 13 residues long. The DNA of the CDR3 is TGTGCCAGCAGCCAACCTGGACAGGGAGGATCTTTCTTT. Translating gives CASSQPGQGGSFF.

This chain joins TRBV5-1 and TRBJ2-1, with 10 bases fitting TRBD1. The CDR3 is 15 residues long. The V gene end was trimmed by 4 bases and the J gene end by 4 bases; junction bases not matched to a gene: 5. Germline V CDR1 and CDR2: SGHRS, YFSETQ. The CDR3 nucleotides are TGCGCCAGCAGCCGGGACAGGGGAGCGTACAATGAGCAGTTCTTC. The encoded protein is CASSRDRGAYNEQFF.

Details on this clone: At one boundary the junction diverges from the germline segment, which might be a read error. V is TRBV10-3 and J is TRBJ1-1; TRBD1 agrees at 12 bases. CDR1 and CDR2 (germline): ENHRY, SYGVKD. This CDR3 comprises 15 residues. The CDR3 loop is CASSEMGQGAREAFF. CDR3 sequence (DNA): TGTGCCAGCAGTGAAATGGGACAGGGGGCTCGCGAAGCTTTCTTT.

This clone was seen a few times. The chain has TRBV16 and TRBJ2-1; 7 bases are shared with TRBD2. Trimming cost V 0 bases and J 14 bases; bases outside gene matches: 7. Germline V gene lookup returns CDR1 KGHSY and CDR2 FQNENV. The CDR3 sequence is 13 residues long. The CDR3 DNA is TGTGCCAGCAGCCAATCCGGGCGGGAGTCTGAGTTCTTC. It is translated as CASSQSGRESEFF.

This clone was observed a single time. V usage is TRBV29-1 and J usage is TRBJ2-1, with 14 positions matching TRBD2. CDR1 is SQVTM, CDR2 ANQGSEA, per germline. Trimming removed 3 bases from V and 7 bases from J; junction bases left unmatched: 11. The CDR3 spans 17 residues. The CDR3 coding sequence is TGCAGCGTTGACCCCGGGACTAGCGGGAGACATTTGAATGAGCAGTTCTTC. Protein: CSVDPGTSGRHLNEQFF.

The count of this clone is one. The rearrangement links TRBV10-3 to TRBJ2-1, with D perhaps matching TRBD2 (5 bases). V lost 4 bases and J lost 7, with 17 bases in between. Per germline, CDR1 ENHRY and CDR2 SYGVKD. The CDR3 extends over 15 amino acids. CDR3 sequence reads: CAISGPLDLPNEQFF. CDR3 coding DNA: TGTGCCATCAGTGGCCCGTTGGACTTGCCTAATGAGCAGTTCTTC.

The chain employs TRBV27 and TRBJ2-7; 11 bases map to TRBD1. Germline CDR1 is MNHEY and CDR2 is SMNVEV (reference sequence). This CDR3 region has 17 residues. With V trimmed by 5 bases and J by 7 bases, 16 bases remained unmatched. CDR3 sequence (DNA): TGTGCCAGCAGTATGGACAGGGGGCCGGGCCCCCCTCGAGAGCAGTACTTC. Residues: CASSMDRGPGPPREQYF.

The chain carries TRBV2 and TRBJ2-2; weak D call: TRBD2 (6 bases). Per the germline V gene, CDR1 is SNHLY and CDR2 is FYNNEI. V lost 7 bases and J 2 bases, leaving 20 bases between the germline ends. CDR3 length: 17 residues. CDR3 nucleotide sequence: TGTGCCAGCACCCGGCCCCTTAGCGGAGGTAACACCGGGGAGCTGTTTTTT. This gives the protein CASTRPLSGGNTGELFF.

V usage is TRBV5-4 and J usage is TRBJ2-2, with 10 nucleotides matching TRBD2. This CDR3 spans 17 amino acids. J was trimmed by 5 bases and V by 0 bases; bases with no gene match: 7. Germline V gene data show CDR1 as SGHNT and CDR2 as YYREEE (reference sequence). CDR3 nucleotides: TGTGCCAGCAGCTTGGGCGGCTCTAGCGGGAGAACCGGGGAGCTGTTTTTT. As protein: CASSLGGSSGRTGELFF.

This clone came up a few times. The chain combines TRBV18 with TRBJ2-7; 7 nucleotides align to TRBD2. Per the germline V gene, CDR1 is KGHSH and CDR2 is LQKENI. Losses at the gene ends were 5 bases for V and 2 bases for J; bases not matched to a gene: 3. The CDR3 is 13 residues long. The CDR3 spells CASSTAGAYEQYF. Written as DNA, the CDR3 is TGTGCCAGCTCAACGGCGGGGGCCTACGAGCAGTACTTC.

This chain uses TRBV6-4 with TRBJ2-1; 11 nucleotides align to TRBD1. Germline V lookup: CDR1 MRHNA, CDR2 SNTAGT. The CDR3 contains 14 residues. J gave up 7 bases and V 6 bases, and 5 bases lay outside the gene matches. Here the CDR3 DNA reads TGTGCCAGCAGCCAAGGACAGGGGGCGAATGAGCAGTTCTTC. This codes for CASSQGQGANEQFF.

This rearrangement joins TRBV2 to TRBJ2-7; D call uncertain. CDR1 SNHLY and CDR2 FYNNEI come from the germline V gene. Trimming shortened V by 8 bases and J by 4 bases, and 12 bases separated the two germline ends. The CDR3 sequence is 12 residues long. The CDR3 DNA is TGTGCCAGCCTCAGCCTACAGTACGAGCAGTACTTC. Translated: CASLSLQYEQYF. The complete variable domain, with remaining parts taken from reference TRBV2 and TRBJ2-7, reads EPEVTQTPSHQVTQMGQEVILRCVPISNHLYFYWYRQILGQKVEFLVSFYNNEISEKSEIFDDQFSVERPDGSNFTLKIRSTKLEDSAMYFCASLSLQYEQYFGPGTRLTVT.